This T cell receptor beta chain was captured by sequencing in a study of T cells expressing NK-cell markers. The CDR3 covers 18 residues. Per germline, CDR1 LGHNA and CDR2 YNFKEQ. TCRdb derives one entry per CDR3 protein from the 5' RACE reads, leaving out DNA. The sample table includes approximately 440,000 distinct CDR3 sequences. The chain combines TRBV4-2 with TRBJ2-1; TCRdb proposes TRBD2, but this gene call is untestable without DNA. The sequencing sample was made of blood T cells: a sorted CD56 or NKG2C T cell subset, CD4+ or CD8+ T cells, or bulk PBMC T cells (not recorded which). The source is a woman aged 45-65 years in good health. The CDR3 reads CASSQDAGGPAIYNEQFF.